This passage covers 30 T cell receptor beta chains from one sample sequenced in a study of T-cell reconstitution after alpha-beta-depleted transplantation in children. A TCRbeta library incorporating unique molecular identifiers was prepared. TCRdb recomputed calls from the PCR reads with MiXCR, one row per CDR3 protein. The top ten hold under 30% of the sample, which has about 420,000 distinct CDR3 sequences, around 15% seen once. The sequencing here drew on PBMCs, mostly from graft donor cells, taken 360 days after TCRalphabeta/CD19-depleted stem cell transplant. These receptors were collected from a boy younger than two who had a stem cell transplant for Wiskott-Aldrich syndrome, so the T cells may come from the graft donor.

In its sample, this clonotype was seen a few times. The J gene is TRBJ2-4, the V gene TRBV20-1, with 9 bases that match TRBD1. The germline V gene has CDR1 DFQATT and CDR2 SNEGSKA (reference sequence). V shed 5 bases, J shed 9 bases, and the junction held 8 bases outside the gene matches. The CDR3 spans 13 residues. The CDR3 DNA sequence: TGCAGTGCTGGACAGGGGAGGGGAAGCATTCAGTACTTC. The encoded protein is CSAGQGRGSIQYF.

The J gene is TRBJ2-7, the V gene TRBV5-6; D is tentatively TRBD1 or TRBD2 (5 bases each). This CDR3 is built from 13 residues. The germline gives CDR1 SGHDT, CDR2 YYEEEE. Trimming pared 1 base from V and 5 bases from J, leaving 10 bases between. Here the CDR3 reads CASSLWGTHEQYF. The DNA of the CDR3 is TGTGCCAGCAGCTTGTGGGGGACCCACGAGCAGTACTTC.

This clonotype came up a few times. The chain couples TRBV10-1 to TRBJ2-3, with 11 bases lining up with TRBD1. Germline CDR1 WNHNN, CDR2 SYGVQD (reference sequence). The CDR3 loop spans 17 amino acids. V dropped 0 bases and J dropped 5; count of bases not matched to a gene: 7. CDR3 sequence reads: CASSESVPGQGGDTQYF. The CDR3 bases are TGCGCCAGCAGTGAGTCAGTCCCGGGACAGGGGGGAGATACGCAGTATTTT.

This clonotype appeared a few times. The chain carries TRBV20-1 and TRBJ2-7; TRBD1 agrees at 9 bases. CDR3 length: 15 residues. J lost 0 bases, V lost 3 bases, and 6 bases had no gene match. CDR1 is DFQATT and CDR2 is SNEGSKA in the germline V gene (reference sequence). The CDR3 here is CSASKGTGTSYEQYF. CDR3 coding DNA: TGCAGTGCTAGTAAGGGGACAGGGACCTCCTACGAGCAGTACTTC.

The rearrangement joins TRBV5-1 to TRBJ2-7; no reliable D call. With 5 bases removed from V and 4 bases from J, the gap between germline ends came to 13 bases. Germline V lookup: CDR1 SGHRS, CDR2 YFSETQ. CDR3 length: 13 residues. The CDR3 bases are TGCGCCAGCAGTAGGACCCGACGATACGAGCAGTACTTC. Amino acid sequence: CASSRTRRYEQYF. Drawing the rest from reference TRBV5-1 and TRBJ2-7, the complete variable domain is KAGVTQTPRYLIKTRGQQVTLSCSPISGHRSVSWYQQTPGQGLQFLFEYFSETQRNKGNFPGRFSGRQFSNSRSEMNVSTLELGDSALYLCASSRTRRYEQYFGPGTRLTVT.

The rearrangement links TRBV5-1 to TRBJ1-3; 7 nucleotides align to TRBD1. This CDR3 has 16 residues. Per the germline V gene, CDR1 is SGHRS and CDR2 is YFSETQ. V dropped 0 bases and J dropped 5; count of bases not matched to a gene: 8. This CDR3 is CASSLAPFRGRNTIYF. DNA of the CDR3: TGCGCCAGCAGCTTGGCCCCGTTCAGGGGGAGAAACACCATATATTTT. Full variable domain (remainder filled in from reference TRBV5-1 and TRBJ1-3): KAGVTQTPRYLIKTRGQQVTLSCSPISGHRSVSWYQQTPGQGLQFLFEYFSETQRNKGNFPGRFSGRQFSNSRSEMNVSTLELGDSALYLCASSLAPFRGRNTIYFGEGSWLTVV.

This clonotype was observed a handful of times. V gene TRBV7-9 combines with J gene TRBJ2-5, with D unresolved. Germline V gene data show CDR1 as SEHNR and CDR2 as FQNEAQ (reference sequence). Trimming took 1 base from V and 5 from J, leaving 14 bases between them. This CDR3 contains 15 residues. CDR3 nucleotide sequence: TGTGCCAGCAGCTTAGTGGGCCCCACGGTGGAGACCCAGTACTTC. This translates into CASSLVGPTVETQYF.

The chain joins TRBV4-2 to TRBJ2-5; 7 bases map to TRBD1. Unmatched junction bases numbered 4, after V lost 2 bases and J lost 4 bases. The CDR3 covers 14 residues. Germline V lookup: CDR1 LGHNA, CDR2 YNFKEQ. In DNA form, the CDR3 reads TGTGCCAGCAGCCAAACGACAGGGCGAGAGACCCAGTACTTC. It codes for CASSQTTGRETQYF.

The CDR3, as DNA: TGTGCCAGCGGGTTCTCTGGGGCCAACGTCCTGACTTTC. Translation: CASGFSGANVLTF. The V and J genes are TRBV6-1 and TRBJ2-6; D gene unclear. This CDR3 comprises 13 residues. Germline V lookup: CDR1 MNHNS, CDR2 SASEGT. V lost 8 bases and J lost 0, with 5 bases in between.

The chain uses TRBV21-1 and TRBJ2-1; the DNA was not compared with TRBD1, the D call given in the table. TRBV21-1 is a recognized pseudogene. This CDR3 is built from 18 residues. CDR3 in DNA: TGTGCCAGCAGCAAAGCCCATCCCCCCCCTAGGATCCCGAATGAGCAGTTCTTC. Residues: CASSKAHPPPRIPNEQFF.

The chain combines TRBV11-2 with TRBJ2-2; D call uncertain. The CDR3 has 17 amino acids. V was pared by 3 bases and J by 0 bases, with 14 bases between. Per germline, CDR1 SGHAT and CDR2 FQNNGV. For the CDR3, the DNA is TGTGCCAGCAGCTTTCCCCTGGAGAGTCCGAACACCGGGGAGCTGTTTTTT. The encoded protein is CASSFPLESPNTGELFF.

In this sample, this clonotype turned up a few times. The J gene is TRBJ2-2, the V gene TRBV5-1, with 9 bases aligning to TRBD1. The germline gives CDR1 SGHRS, CDR2 YFSETQ. The CDR3 has 16 residues. Unmatched junction bases numbered 7, after V lost 3 bases and J lost 4 bases. The CDR3 is CASSSHGTGLTGELFF. In nucleotides, the CDR3 is TGCGCCAGCAGCTCCCATGGGACAGGGCTCACCGGGGAGCTGTTTTTT.

The chain links TRBV19 to TRBJ2-1, with 9 bases matching TRBD2. Germline V gene sequence: CDR1 LNHDA, CDR2 SQIVND (reference sequence). This CDR3 contains 19 residues. The J segment lost 7 bases and the V segment lost 8 bases, leaving 24 bases of the junction unmatched. CDR3 coding DNA: TGTGCCAGTGGGGAACCACAGGGAGGTAGTAGCGGGAGAAAAAATGAGCAGTTCTTC. Its protein is CASGEPQGGSSGRKNEQFF.

V usage is TRBV29-1 and J usage is TRBJ2-1; TRBD2 is a possible D gene (6 bases). The CDR3 contains 13 residues. Germline values: CDR1 SQVTM, CDR2 ANQGSEA. The V end lost 4 bases, the J end lost 9 bases, and 16 bases lay between the germline ends. Written as DNA, the CDR3 is TGCAGCGTTGCCCTCCTAGCGCTCAGTGAGCAGTTCTTC. Encoded protein: CSVALLALSEQFF.

This clonotype was seen more than once but under ten times. CDR3 sequence (DNA): TGTGCCAGCAGTGAGCAGGGGGCGCGGGAAAAACTGTTTTTT. Translation gives CASSEQGAREKLFF. The V and J genes are TRBV25-1 and TRBJ1-4; 8 nucleotides match TRBD1. Germline values: CDR1 MGHDK, CDR2 SYGVNS. The CDR3 contains 14 residues. After removal of 3 bases from V and 8 bases from J, the junction contained 5 bases not matched to a gene.

V gene TRBV10-3 combines with J gene TRBJ2-1, with D possibly TRBD1 on 6 matching bases. The CDR3 is made up of 16 amino acids. Germline CDR1 and CDR2: ENHRY and SYGVKD. V was clipped by 6 bases and J by 3 bases, with 18 bases between them. CDR3: CAISVSPRGIYNEQFF. The CDR3 DNA is TGTGCCATCAGCGTCTCCCCCAGGGGAATCTACAATGAGCAGTTCTTC.

The chain uses TRBV12-3 or TRBV12-4 and TRBJ1-5; the D gene is possibly TRBD1 (5 bases). This CDR3 spans 16 amino acids. V was cut by 0 bases and J by 6 bases, with 15 bases left in between. The DNA for the CDR3 is TGTGCCAGCAGTTTAGCCTTGGGGGGAGAGGTTCAGCCCCAGCATTTT. It yields the protein CASSLALGGEVQPQHF.

J is TRBJ1-4 and V is TRBV5-1; TRBD1 matches at 10 bases. Unmatched junction bases numbered 6, after V lost 2 bases and J lost 5 bases. The CDR3 spans 16 residues. Germline V lookup: CDR1 SGHRS, CDR2 YFSETQ. The CDR3, as DNA: TGCGCCAGCAGCTTATCTCCGGGACAGGGGAATGAAAAACTGTTTTTT. Its translation: CASSLSPGQGNEKLFF. The full variable domain, its missing parts supplied by reference TRBV5-1 and TRBJ1-4, is KAGVTQTPRYLIKTRGQQVTLSCSPISGHRSVSWYQQTPGQGLQFLFEYFSETQRNKGNFPGRFSGRQFSNSRSEMNVSTLELGDSALYLCASSLSPGQGNEKLFFGSGTQLSVL.

The V gene is TRBV12-3 or TRBV12-4, the J gene TRBJ2-5; D tentatively reads TRBD1 or TRBD2 (5 bases each). V lost 3 bases to trimming and J lost 2 bases, with 22 bases between them. This CDR3 has 18 residues. The CDR3 sequence: CASSFRGVDQVEQETQYF. CDR3 DNA sequence: TGTGCCAGCAGTTTTAGGGGAGTGGATCAGGTCGAACAAGAGACCCAGTACTTC.

This clonotype was detected a few times. The chain links TRBV7-2 to TRBJ2-1; D uncertain. V was trimmed by 4 bases and J by 9 bases, leaving 7 bases between them. Germline V CDR1 and CDR2: SGHTA, FQGNSA. This CDR3 has 11 amino acids. The CDR3 loop is CASSSYVEQFF. The DNA for the CDR3 is TGTGCCAGCAGCTCGTACGTTGAGCAGTTCTTC. The complete variable domain, with remaining parts taken from reference TRBV7-2 and TRBJ2-1, reads GAGVSQSPSNKVTEKGKDVELRCDPISGHTALYWYRQSLGQGLEFLIYFQGNSAPDKSGLPSDRFSAERTGGSVSTLTIQRTQQEDSAVYLCASSSYVEQFFGPGTRLTVL.

This clonotype showed up just a few times. The chain links TRBV12-3 or TRBV12-4 to TRBJ2-1, with TRBD2 identical over 9 bases. This CDR3 region has 16 residues. V shed 6 bases and J 3 bases; nucleotides not matched to a gene: 9. The CDR3 spells CASSRQGLAIYNEQFF. CDR3 sequence (DNA): TGTGCCAGCAGCCGACAGGGACTAGCAATCTACAATGAGCAGTTCTTC.

This clonotype was seen a handful of times. The genes are TRBV20-1 and TRBJ2-7, with 11 bases fitting TRBD1. Germline trimming cut 0 bases from V and 4 bases from J; bases unmatched to any gene: 5. Germline V gives CDR1 DFQATT, CDR2 SNEGSKA (reference sequence). CDR3 length: 15 amino acids. The CDR3 reads CSARDIGQGAYEQYF. DNA of the CDR3: TGCAGTGCTAGAGATATCGGACAGGGGGCTTACGAGCAGTACTTC.

With regard to this clonotype: A much more abundant neighbour one base away suggests this may be a read error. The rearrangement joins TRBV2 to TRBJ2-5; 11 bases map to TRBD2. The CDR3 runs to 18 residues. J was trimmed by 4 bases and V by 11 bases; bases with no gene match: 21. Germline values: CDR1 SNHLY, CDR2 FYNNEI. The CDR3 is CACRSLIAGGPLGETQYF. As DNA, the CDR3 is TGTGCCTGCCGTTCTTTAATAGCGGGAGGGCCGCTTGGAGAGACCCAGTACTTC.

The rearrangement joins TRBV29-1 to TRBJ2-1, with 15 bases lining up with TRBD2. Germline V lookup: CDR1 SQVTM, CDR2 ANQGSEA. V was clipped by 7 bases and J by 5 bases; unmatched bases: 12. CDR3 length: 17 amino acids. The CDR3 sequence: CSAVGLAGGLGHNEQFF. The CDR3 DNA follows: TGCAGCGCCGTGGGACTAGCGGGGGGCCTGGGACACAATGAGCAGTTCTTC.

This clonotype was recorded at least ten times. The chain uses TRBV12-3 or TRBV12-4 and TRBJ2-1; 7 bases fit TRBD2. The junction had 2 bases not matched to a gene; V was cut back by 1 base and J by 2 bases. This CDR3 has 15 residues. The CDR3: CASSLDSGAYNEQFF. The CDR3 DNA follows: TGTGCCAGCAGTTTAGACAGCGGGGCCTACAATGAGCAGTTCTTC.

This clonotype came up a few times. CDR3 nucleotides: TGTGCCAGCAGTGAGGGGCTAGCGGGTTGGGGACATACGCAGTATTTT. Residues: CASSEGLAGWGHTQYF. The chain combines TRBV2 with TRBJ2-3; 8 bases match TRBD2. The CDR3 is made up of 16 amino acids. Germline CDR1 reads SNHLY; CDR2 reads FYNNEI. With V trimmed by 3 bases and J by 7 bases, 12 bases remained unmatched.

This clonotype appeared a few times. V usage is TRBV25-1 and J usage is TRBJ2-7; D unresolved. This CDR3 region has 15 residues. CDR1 and CDR2 from the germline V gene are MGHDK and SYGVNS. Trimming took 3 bases from V and 0 from J, leaving 12 bases between them. The CDR3 spells CASSDLGANSYEQYF. The CDR3 region has the DNA TGTGCCAGCAGTGACCTTGGCGCTAACTCCTACGAGCAGTACTTC.

This clonotype was seen a handful of times. This chain uses TRBV28 with TRBJ1-5; D not certain. The CDR3 is 14 residues long. V was trimmed by 1 base and J by 5 bases, leaving 9 bases between them. In germline, CDR1 is MDHEN, CDR2 SYDVKM. CDR3 sequence (DNA): TGTGCCAGCAGTTTATCTCTGTCCGATCAGCCCCAGCATTTT. Translated, it gives CASSLSLSDQPQHF.

This clonotype was recorded a few times. The rearrangement joins TRBV12-3 or TRBV12-4 to TRBJ2-7, with D perhaps assigned TRBD1 or TRBD2 (5 bases each). The CDR3 has 17 residues. V dropped 4 bases and J dropped 2 bases, with 21 bases sitting between them. CDR3 region: CASSSITEPGTPYEQYF. Written as DNA, the CDR3 is TGTGCCAGCAGTTCCATCACCGAACCGGGGACCCCCTACGAGCAGTACTTC.

The chain couples TRBV29-1 to TRBJ2-7, with D perhaps being TRBD1 or TRBD2 (5 bases each). From germline, CDR1 is SQVTM and CDR2 ANQGSEA. The CDR3 loop spans 14 amino acids. V lost 4 bases and J 0 bases, leaving 13 bases between the germline ends. The CDR3 loop is CSVGGQGASYEQYF. In nucleotides, the CDR3 is TGCAGCGTTGGGGGTCAGGGAGCCTCCTACGAGCAGTACTTC.